The entry that follows covers one T cell receptor (beta chain) sequence. Its antigen is still unknown. This sample was taken from a study of cytomegalovirus exposure and HLA in healthy donors. Study-wide results and caveats: What TCR beta sequences reportedly achieved was accurate prediction of HLA-A and HLA-B alleles in most subjects. The investigators catalogued 150 or so TCR beta chains as cytomegalovirus-associated.

Use of 60 Vbeta and 13 Jbeta primers characterized the PCR. Profiling relied on immunoSEQ multiplex PCR, and the TCRdb table lists in-frame clones only, not all of them. The sample holds over 200,000 clones, more than 75% seen once. Germline V gives CDR1 LNHDA, CDR2 SQIVND (reference sequence). Trimming pared 9 bases from V and 4 bases from J, leaving 13 bases between. The CDR3 is 13 amino acids. The source material was PBMCs. The chain joins TRBV19 to TRBJ1-5; D uncertain. This clonotype was obtained from a woman between 35 and 50 years old in good health and CMV-seropositive. The CDR3 sequence is CASAINRNQPQHF. The CDR3 bases are TGTGCCAGCGCGATAAATCGAAATCAGCCCCAGCATTTT.